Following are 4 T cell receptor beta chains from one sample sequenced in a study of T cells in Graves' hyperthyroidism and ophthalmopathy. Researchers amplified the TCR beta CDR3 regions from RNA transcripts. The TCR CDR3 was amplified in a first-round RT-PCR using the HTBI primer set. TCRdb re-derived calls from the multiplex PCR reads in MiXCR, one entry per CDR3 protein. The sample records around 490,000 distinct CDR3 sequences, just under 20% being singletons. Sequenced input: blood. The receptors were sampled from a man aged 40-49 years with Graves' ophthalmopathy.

DNA of the CDR3: TGCAGTGCTAGAGACTTAGCGGTCCCGCAGTACTTC. It yields the protein CSARDLAVPQYF. V and J are TRBV20-1 and TRBJ2-7; a possible D gene is TRBD2 (6 bases). V lost 0 bases, J lost 9 bases, and 12 bases lay in between. This CDR3 is built from 12 residues. CDR1 and CDR2 (germline): DFQATT, SNEGSKA (reference sequence).

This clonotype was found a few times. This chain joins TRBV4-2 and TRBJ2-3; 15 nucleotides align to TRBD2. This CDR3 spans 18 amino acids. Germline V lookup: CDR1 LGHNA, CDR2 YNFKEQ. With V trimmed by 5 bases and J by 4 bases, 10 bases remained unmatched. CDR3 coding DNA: TGTGCCAGCAGCTATAGGACTAGCGGGAGGGCCTCGGCAGATACGCAGTATTTT. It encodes CASSYRTSGRASADTQYF.

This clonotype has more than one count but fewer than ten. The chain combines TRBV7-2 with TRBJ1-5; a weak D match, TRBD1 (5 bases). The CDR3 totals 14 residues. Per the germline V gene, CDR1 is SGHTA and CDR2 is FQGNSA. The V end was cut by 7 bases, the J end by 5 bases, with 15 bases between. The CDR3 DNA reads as TGTGCCAGCACGCACTTCGGGGGGGATCAGCCCCAGCATTTT. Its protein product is CASTHFGGDQPQHF.

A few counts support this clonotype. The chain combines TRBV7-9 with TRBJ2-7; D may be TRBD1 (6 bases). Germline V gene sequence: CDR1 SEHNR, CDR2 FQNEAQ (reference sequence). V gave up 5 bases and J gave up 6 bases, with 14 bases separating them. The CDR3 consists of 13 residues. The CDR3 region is CASSPRGWGEQYF. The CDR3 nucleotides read TGTGCCAGCAGCCCCAGGGGATGGGGCGAGCAGTACTTC.